The 25 T cell receptor beta chains presented below share a single source sample, sequenced in a study of shared clonotypes between healthy human individuals. Measured with immunoSEQ multiplex PCR; TCRdb has only the in-frame clones, and not every one. The data contain some 1.5 million clones, 98% of them singletons. The sequenced material came from naive CD4+ T cells sorted from blood. Indicated subset: CD45RA+ positively selected. These receptors were taken from a man aged 25-40 years in good health.

The J gene is TRBJ1-2, the V gene TRBV27, with a tentative D call TRBD1 (5 bases). The CDR3 is 13 amino acids. The germline CDR1 and CDR2 sequences are MNHEY and SMNVEV (reference sequence). V lost 8 bases and J lost 6, with 16 bases in between. The CDR3 reads CASGRTGLNGYTF. CDR3 in DNA: TGTGCCAGCGGAAGAACAGGCCTAAATGGCTACACCTTC.

The chain recombines TRBV28 with TRBJ1-2; TRBD1 matches 8 bases. Germline lookup yields CDR1 MDHEN and CDR2 SYDVKM. The CDR3 totals 14 residues. The J segment lost 5 bases and the V segment lost 2 bases, leaving 4 bases of the junction unmatched. The CDR3 nucleotides are TGTGCCAGCAGTTTACGACAGGGGTGGTATGGCTACACCTTC. It translates to CASSLRQGWYGYTF.

The chain carries TRBV10-3 and TRBJ2-1; D is perhaps TRBD2 (6 bases). CDR1 ENHRY and CDR2 SYGVKD come from the germline V gene. The V and J ends lost 2 bases and 3 bases respectively, with 14 bases between them. The CDR3 loop spans 16 amino acids. The CDR3 coding sequence is TGTGCCATCAGTGAGATTGCTAGCGACAACTACAATGAGCAGTTCTTC. Protein sequence: CAISEIASDNYNEQFF.

V usage is TRBV7-9 and J usage is TRBJ1-1; D gene uncertain. Germline CDR1 reads SEHNR; CDR2 reads FQNEAQ (reference sequence). CDR3 length equals 11 residues. The V and J ends lost 5 bases and 7 bases respectively, with 8 bases between them. The CDR3 loop reads CASSQGIEAFF. CDR3 bases: TGTGCCAGCAGCCAAGGAATTGAAGCTTTCTTT.

This clone was found once. CDR3 protein: CASSEGVNPADTQYF. CDR3 bases: TGTGCCAGCAGTGAGGGCGTAAATCCCGCAGATACGCAGTATTTT. The chain recombines TRBV6-1 with TRBJ2-3, with D unclear. Per germline, CDR1 MNHNS and CDR2 SASEGT. CDR3 length: 15 amino acids. Between the trimmed V and J ends, which lost 3 bases and 4 bases, there was a span of 14 bases.

The rearrangement joins TRBV11-2 to TRBJ2-7; 12 bases align to TRBD2. The V and J ends lost 3 bases and 4 bases, in that order; junction bases with no gene match: 4. This CDR3 spans 15 amino acids. Germline V gene lookup returns CDR1 SGHAT and CDR2 FQNNGV. Here the CDR3 DNA reads TGTGCCAGCAGCTTGACGACTAGCGGGAGTTACGAGCAGTACTTC. It translates to CASSLTTSGSYEQYF. Drawing the rest from reference TRBV11-2 and TRBJ2-7, the complete variable domain is EAGVAQSPRYKIIEKRQSVAFWCNPISGHATLYWYQQILGQGPKLLIQFQNNGVVDDSQLPKDRFSAERLKGVDSTLKIQPAKLEDSAVYLCASSLTTSGSYEQYFGPGTRLTVT.

CDR3 sequence (DNA): TGCAGCGTTGAGGGTCTATCTGGAAACACCATATATTTT. Translating gives CSVEGLSGNTIYF. The rearrangement joins TRBV29-1 to TRBJ1-3; D is unclear. Germline-derived CDR1 and CDR2 are SQVTM and ANQGSEA. The CDR3 totals 13 residues. The V gene lost 3 bases and the J gene lost 1 base, with 7 bases spanning the gap.

The rearrangement joins TRBV18 to TRBJ1-1, with 9 bases aligning to TRBD1. The CDR3 has 15 amino acids. J was trimmed by 6 bases and V by 5 bases; bases with no gene match: 10. Germline CDR1 KGHSH, CDR2 LQKENI. The CDR3 region has the DNA TGTGCCAGCTCAGCGCAACAGGGGGCGTTTGCTGAAGCTTTCTTT. The encoded protein is CASSAQQGAFAEAFF.

This clone was detected only once. V usage is TRBV19 and J usage is TRBJ2-1; TRBD2 aligns across 7 bases. Germline V lookup: CDR1 LNHDA, CDR2 SQIVND (reference sequence). The CDR3 has 14 residues. Germline trimming cut 6 bases from V and 0 bases from J; bases unmatched to any gene: 2. Here the CDR3 reads CASRGDYSYNEQFF. The DNA for the CDR3 is TGTGCCAGTAGGGGGGACTACTCCTACAATGAGCAGTTCTTC.

This sequence joins TRBV6-5 and TRBJ2-2; 8 nucleotides match TRBD2. The V and J ends lost 2 bases and 4 bases, in that order; junction bases with no gene match: 3. Germline assignment: CDR1 MNHEY and CDR2 SVGAGI. The CDR3 consists of 15 residues. DNA of the CDR3: TGTGCCAGCAGTTACAAGACTAGCGCCACCGGGGAGCTGTTTTTT. Its protein is CASSYKTSATGELFF.

The chain recombines TRBV13 with TRBJ1-1, with D perhaps TRBD1 (5 bases). V lost 0 bases, J lost 0 bases, and 8 bases lay in between. CDR1 and CDR2 (germline): PRHDT, FYEKMQ (reference sequence). This CDR3 spans 15 amino acids. The CDR3 is CASSLGPGMNTEAFF. The CDR3 region has the DNA TGTGCCAGCAGCTTAGGCCCAGGGATGAACACTGAAGCTTTCTTT.

On this clone: Different DNA sequences within this sample yield the same CDR3. This chain uses TRBV18 with TRBJ2-3; D is unresolved. Germline lookup yields CDR1 KGHSH and CDR2 LQKENI. The CDR3 is made up of 14 amino acids. Trimming removed 3 bases from V and 0 bases from J, with 7 bases in between. The CDR3: CASSPGPSTDTQYF. For the CDR3, the DNA is TGTGCCAGCTCACCCGGACCGAGCACAGATACGCAGTATTTT.

This chain uses TRBV27 with TRBJ2-2; a weak D match, TRBD2 (5 bases). The V end lost 2 bases, the J end lost 2 bases, and 12 bases lay between the germline ends. The CDR3 totals 16 residues. The germline gives CDR1 MNHEY, CDR2 SMNVEV (reference sequence). The CDR3 sequence: CASSLRGAANTGELFF. The DNA of the CDR3 is TGTGCCAGCAGTTTACGCGGAGCGGCTAACACCGGGGAGCTGTTTTTT.

The chain carries TRBV7-9 and TRBJ2-3; TRBD2 is a possible D gene (6 bases). V lost 6 bases, J lost 2 bases, and 15 bases lay in between. The CDR3 length is 15 residues. Germline CDR1 and CDR2: SEHNR and FQNEAQ (reference sequence). CDR3 loop: CASRRDPPYTDTQYF. The CDR3 DNA sequence: TGTGCCAGCAGGCGGGACCCGCCGTACACAGATACGCAGTATTTT.

This rearrangement joins TRBV5-4 to TRBJ1-1; TRBD1 agrees at 7 bases. There are 15 residues in the CDR3. The germline CDR1 and CDR2 sequences are SGHNT and YYREEE (reference sequence). V lost 1 base, J lost 6 bases, and 9 bases stayed unmatched. CDR3 in DNA: TGTGCCAGCAGCTTGACCCGGGACAGCGGCGCTGAAGCTTTCTTT. Protein product: CASSLTRDSGAEAFF.

Worth noting for this clone: The same CDR3 arises from other DNA sequences in this sample as well. V is TRBV18 and J is TRBJ2-7, with 7 bases that match TRBD1. Trimming removed 3 bases from V and 4 bases from J; junction bases left unmatched: 6. CDR1 and CDR2 from the germline V gene are KGHSH and LQKENI. The CDR3 spans 14 residues. The CDR3 region has the DNA TGTGCCAGCTCACCGGTGGCAGGGGGATACGAGCAGTACTTC. It yields the protein CASSPVAGGYEQYF.

This chain joins TRBV7-9 and TRBJ1-4; D may be TRBD1 (6 bases). Germline CDR1 and CDR2: SEHNR and FQNEAQ (reference sequence). This CDR3 is built from 13 residues. V shed 5 bases and J shed 8 bases, with 12 bases lying between them. The CDR3 sequence is CASSPGVGEKLFF. Here the CDR3 DNA reads TGTGCCAGCAGCCCAGGGGTAGGGGAAAAACTGTTTTTT. The complete variable domain, with remaining parts taken from reference TRBV7-9 and TRBJ1-4, reads DTGVSQNPRHKITKRGQNVTFRCDPISEHNRLYWYRQTLGQGPEFLTYFQNEAQLEKSRLLSDRFSAERPKGSFSTLEIQRTEQGDSAMYLCASSPGVGEKLFFGSGTQLSVL.

The genes are TRBV5-1 and TRBJ2-7, with TRBD1 as a possible D gene (6 bases). V was trimmed by 3 bases and J by 5 bases, leaving 15 bases between them. CDR3 size: 14 residues. In germline, CDR1 is SGHRS, CDR2 YFSETQ. CDR3 in amino acids: CASSWDRDTHEQYF. CDR3 DNA sequence: TGCGCCAGCAGCTGGGACCGGGACACCCACGAGCAGTACTTC.

The rearrangement joins TRBV7-2 to TRBJ2-7; D uncertain. CDR1 SGHTA and CDR2 FQGNSA come from the germline V gene. The CDR3 runs to 14 residues. With 4 bases removed from V and 2 bases from J, the gap between germline ends came to 12 bases. CDR3 loop: CASSWQPPPYEQYF. CDR3 nucleotides: TGTGCCAGCAGCTGGCAGCCGCCCCCCTACGAGCAGTACTTC.

The J gene is TRBJ2-2, the V gene TRBV10-3; 10 bases align to TRBD1. Trimming at V came to 5 bases and at J to 5 bases, leaving 5 bases not matched to a gene. This CDR3 comprises 15 residues. Germline loops: CDR1 ENHRY, CDR2 SYGVKD. In DNA, the CDR3 is TGTGCCATCAGTAGAGCGGGACAGGGGACCGGGGAGCTGTTTTTT. Translation: CAISRAGQGTGELFF.

The gene calls are TRBV29-1 and TRBJ2-7, with 8 bases fitting TRBD2. V was clipped by 6 bases and J by 2 bases; unmatched bases: 9. CDR3 length equals 14 residues. CDR1 is SQVTM, CDR2 ANQGSEA, per germline. CDR3 amino acids: CSVIGLALPYEQYF. Written as DNA, the CDR3 is TGCAGCGTGATAGGACTAGCCCTACCCTACGAGCAGTACTTC.

This clone was recorded only once. The chain uses TRBV28 and TRBJ1-2; no definite D call. Trimming took 4 bases from V and 2 from J, leaving 11 bases between them. Germline CDR1 and CDR2: MDHEN and SYDVKM. The length of the CDR3 is 14 residues. CDR3 coding DNA: TGTGCCAGCAGTTATGGCAAACAAAACTATGGCTACACCTTC. Its protein is CASSYGKQNYGYTF.

About this clone: Within the sample, other DNA sequences also encode this same CDR3. V usage is TRBV5-6 and J usage is TRBJ1-3; D is ambiguous. The germline V gene has CDR1 SGHDT and CDR2 YYEEEE. Trimming removed 1 base from V and 2 bases from J, with 7 bases in between. CDR3 size: 14 residues. The CDR3 reads CASSLRGPGNTIYF. CDR3 DNA sequence: TGTGCCAGCAGCTTGCGAGGTCCTGGAAACACCATATATTTT. Looking up the rest from reference TRBV5-6 and TRBJ1-3 gives the full variable domain: DAGVTQSPTHLIKTRGQQVTLRCSPKSGHDTVSWYQQALGQGPQFIFQYYEEEERQRGNFPDRFSGHQFPNYSSELNVNALLLGDSALYLCASSLRGPGNTIYFGEGSWLTVV.

The chain combines TRBV9 with TRBJ1-2, with unresolved D. This CDR3 has 14 residues. Germline values: CDR1 SGDLS, CDR2 YYNGEE. The V end lost 0 bases, the J end lost 7 bases, and 13 bases lay between the germline ends. As DNA, the CDR3 is TGTGCCAGCAGCGTAGGAGTCGATGCGGTTGGCTACACCTTC. Its protein product is CASSVGVDAVGYTF.

The chain has TRBV19 and TRBJ2-7, with D maybe TRBD1 (6 bases). Germline lookup yields CDR1 LNHDA and CDR2 SQIVND (reference sequence). The V gene lost 4 bases and the J gene lost 4 bases, with 17 bases spanning the gap. The CDR3 has 15 residues. The CDR3 DNA reads as TGTGCCAGTAGTAAAGATGGGACATTCCTTTACGAGCAGTACTTC. Its protein is CASSKDGTFLYEQYF. The full variable domain, in which reference TRBV19 and TRBJ2-7 provide the parts outside the CDR3, is DGGITQSPKYLFRKEGQNVTLSCEQNLNHDAMYWYRQDPGQGLRLIYYSQIVNDFQKGDIAEGYSVSREKKESFPLTVTSAQKNPTAFYLCASSKDGTFLYEQYFGPGTRLTVT.